The 8 T cell receptor beta chains in this list originate from one sample, sequenced in a study of tumor-infiltrating lymphocytes in primary liver carcinoma (dated by TCRdb to 2016 to 2017). TRIzol reagent was used to extract blood RNA from unsorted whole blood, while the DNeasy Blood & Tissue kit provided the germline DNA. Sequencing used an Illumina HiSeq 2500. A constant-region primer and ProtoScript II reverse transcriptase were used to reverse-transcribe TCRbeta-specific cDNA from 500 ng total RNA. The TCRbeta libraries were prepared through three rounds of nested multiplex PCR following a slightly modified ARM-PCR procedure. Multiplex TRBV1-TRBV30 forward primers and a Cbeta reverse primer were used in the first two PCR rounds, each of which was run for around 9 cycles. The public reads were run again by TCRdb, first through fastp at Q25 and then through MiXCR, and only productive beta chains were kept. Every entry covers one CDR3 protein and lists the most common genes and DNA from its rows. This sample lists approximately 300,000 distinct CDR3 sequences; 65% were detected once. The ten largest make up 9% to 10% of the sample.

The source material was peripheral blood. The receptors were sampled from a man between 40 and 49 years old with primary liver carcinoma and hepatitis B virus infection.

V gene TRBV7-9 combines with J gene TRBJ2-7; 7 bases fit TRBD1. Trimming removed 3 bases from V and 1 base from J; junction bases left unmatched: 3. Germline V gene data show CDR1 as SEHNR and CDR2 as FQNEAQ (reference sequence). CDR3 size: 14 residues. CDR3 region: CASSFGTASYEQYF. The CDR3 DNA sequence: TGTGCCAGCAGCTTCGGGACAGCTTCCTACGAGCAGTACTTC.

As to this clonotype: Its ends do not fully match the called genes, so a read error is possible. The chain employs TRBV7-8 and TRBJ1-2; D unclear. Germline loops: CDR1 SGHVS, CDR2 FQNEAQ. The CDR3 length is 15 residues. For the CDR3, the DNA is TGTGCCAGCAGCTTACAATCGTCCGGATTTTATGGCTACCCCTTC. It translates to CASSLQSSGFYGYPF. The full variable domain, in which reference TRBV7-8 and TRBJ1-2 provide the parts outside the CDR3, is GAGVSQSPRYKVAKRGQDVALRCDPISGHVSLFWYQQALGQGPEFLTYFQNEAQLDKSGLPSDRFFAERPEGSVSTLKIQRTQQEDSAVYLCASSLQSSGFYGYPFGSGTRLTVV.

This clonotype appeared a few times. This chain connects TRBV24-1 to TRBJ2-5; 10 bases map to TRBD2. The germline CDR1 and CDR2 sequences are KGHDR and SFDVKD. With V trimmed by 5 bases and J by 0 bases, 2 bases remained unmatched. The CDR3 loop spans 15 amino acids. Written as DNA, the CDR3 is TGTGCCACCAGTGTAGGACTAGCGGACCAAGAGACCCAGTACTTC. Translating gives CATSVGLADQETQYF.

The table lists this clonotype with many counts. The CDR3 DNA sequence: TGTGCCAGCAGTTTACAGGGGGCGATAGATACGCAGTATTTT. This encodes CASSLQGAIDTQYF. V usage is TRBV12-3 or TRBV12-4 and J usage is TRBJ2-3; 8 bases match TRBD1. CDR3 size: 14 residues. V lost 2 bases to trimming and J lost 5 bases; unmatched junction nucleotides: 3.

Relative to its sample, this clonotype is medium-sized (0.01 to 0.1%). J is TRBJ2-3 and V is TRBV5-4; no firm D call. Germline CDR1 reads SGHNT; CDR2 reads YYREEE (reference sequence). The V and J ends lost 4 bases and 0 bases respectively, with 6 bases between them. The CDR3 loop spans 13 amino acids. CDR3 nucleotides: TGTGCCAGCAGCCTCGACAGCACAGATACGCAGTATTTT. Its protein product is CASSLDSTDTQYF.

The sample holds many counts of this clonotype. The CDR3, as DNA: TGTGCCAGCAGGGGGGTGGGAGGCAATCAGCCCCAGCATTTT. This codes for CASRGVGGNQPQHF. The genes are TRBV6-1 and TRBJ1-5, with D tentatively TRBD1 (5 bases). This CDR3 is built from 14 residues. Germline V lookup: CDR1 MNHNS, CDR2 SASEGT. Trimming cost V 6 bases and J 2 bases, with 11 bases left between them.

As to this clonotype: It may be a read error: a sequence one base away is much more abundant. The rearrangement uses TRBV4-1 and TRBJ1-3; D is perhaps TRBD1 (5 bases). CDR1 and CDR2 (germline): MGHRA, YSYEKL. The CDR3 is 13 amino acids. CDR3 protein: CASNQVEGNTIYF. CDR3 nucleotides: TGCGCCAGCAACCAAGTGGAGGGGAACACCATATATTTT.

The rearrangement joins TRBV7-3 to TRBJ2-2; 7 bases fit TRBD2. Germline values: CDR1 SGHTA, CDR2 FQGTGA. V lost 5 bases to trimming and J lost 1 base; unmatched junction nucleotides: 4. The CDR3 covers 15 residues. Here the CDR3 DNA reads TGTGCCAGCAGCCCGAGCGGGGTGAACACCGGGGAGCTGTTTTTT. Amino acids: CASSPSGVNTGELFF.